The 4 T cell receptor beta chains presented below share a single source sample, sequenced in a study of T cells in Graves' hyperthyroidism and ophthalmopathy. What was amplified from RNA transcripts were TCR beta CDR3 regions. The HTBI primer set was used in a first-round RT-PCR of the TCR CDR3. From the multiplex PCR reads, TCRdb called clonotypes with MiXCR, one entry per CDR3 protein. Of 600,000 to 650,000 distinct CDR3 sequences in the sample, roughly 15% are singletons; the top ten hold less than 4.5%. Material for sequencing was blood. The receptors originated from a woman in her 30s with Graves' hyperthyroidism.

The chain uses TRBV2 and TRBJ2-4; D is ambiguous. Germline V gene lookup returns CDR1 SNHLY and CDR2 FYNNEI. The V gene lost 6 bases and the J gene lost 8 bases, with 11 bases spanning the gap. This CDR3 region has 12 residues. This chain's CDR3 is CASRGYKDIQYF. Written as DNA, the CDR3 is TGTGCCAGCAGGGGTTACAAGGACATTCAGTACTTC. The full variable domain, completed using reference TRBV2 and TRBJ2-4, is EPEVTQTPSHQVTQMGQEVILRCVPISNHLYFYWYRQILGQKVEFLVSFYNNEISEKSEIFDDQFSVERPDGSNFTLKIRSTKLEDSAMYFCASRGYKDIQYFGAGTRLSVL.

The sample holds a few counts of this clonotype. This chain uses TRBV4-2 with TRBJ2-7; 7 nucleotides line up with TRBD2. This CDR3 comprises 14 residues. V lost 1 base and J lost 2; bases outside the gene matches: 2. Germline V gene data show CDR1 as LGHNA and CDR2 as YNFKEQ. CDR3 in amino acids: CASSQGGGAYEQYF. The CDR3 DNA is TGTGCCAGCAGCCAAGGGGGGGGTGCCTACGAGCAGTACTTC.

The V gene is TRBV27, the J gene TRBJ1-1, with 10 bases aligning to TRBD1. Germline lookup yields CDR1 MNHEY and CDR2 SMNVEV (reference sequence). This CDR3 has 14 amino acids. V shed 6 bases, J shed 6 bases, and the junction held 7 bases outside the gene matches. Written as DNA, the CDR3 is TGTGCCAGCAGATCCGGGACAGGGGACGCTGAAGCTTTCTTT. Amino acids: CASRSGTGDAEAFF.

This clonotype was counted many times. V is TRBV2 and J is TRBJ1-4; D unclear. V was cut by 10 bases and J by 6 bases, with 15 bases left in between. Germline CDR1 SNHLY, CDR2 FYNNEI. This CDR3 is 13 amino acids long. The CDR3 DNA follows: TGTGCCACCAGCCCGATGTTGGATGAAAAACTGTTTTTT. Residues: CATSPMLDEKLFF.